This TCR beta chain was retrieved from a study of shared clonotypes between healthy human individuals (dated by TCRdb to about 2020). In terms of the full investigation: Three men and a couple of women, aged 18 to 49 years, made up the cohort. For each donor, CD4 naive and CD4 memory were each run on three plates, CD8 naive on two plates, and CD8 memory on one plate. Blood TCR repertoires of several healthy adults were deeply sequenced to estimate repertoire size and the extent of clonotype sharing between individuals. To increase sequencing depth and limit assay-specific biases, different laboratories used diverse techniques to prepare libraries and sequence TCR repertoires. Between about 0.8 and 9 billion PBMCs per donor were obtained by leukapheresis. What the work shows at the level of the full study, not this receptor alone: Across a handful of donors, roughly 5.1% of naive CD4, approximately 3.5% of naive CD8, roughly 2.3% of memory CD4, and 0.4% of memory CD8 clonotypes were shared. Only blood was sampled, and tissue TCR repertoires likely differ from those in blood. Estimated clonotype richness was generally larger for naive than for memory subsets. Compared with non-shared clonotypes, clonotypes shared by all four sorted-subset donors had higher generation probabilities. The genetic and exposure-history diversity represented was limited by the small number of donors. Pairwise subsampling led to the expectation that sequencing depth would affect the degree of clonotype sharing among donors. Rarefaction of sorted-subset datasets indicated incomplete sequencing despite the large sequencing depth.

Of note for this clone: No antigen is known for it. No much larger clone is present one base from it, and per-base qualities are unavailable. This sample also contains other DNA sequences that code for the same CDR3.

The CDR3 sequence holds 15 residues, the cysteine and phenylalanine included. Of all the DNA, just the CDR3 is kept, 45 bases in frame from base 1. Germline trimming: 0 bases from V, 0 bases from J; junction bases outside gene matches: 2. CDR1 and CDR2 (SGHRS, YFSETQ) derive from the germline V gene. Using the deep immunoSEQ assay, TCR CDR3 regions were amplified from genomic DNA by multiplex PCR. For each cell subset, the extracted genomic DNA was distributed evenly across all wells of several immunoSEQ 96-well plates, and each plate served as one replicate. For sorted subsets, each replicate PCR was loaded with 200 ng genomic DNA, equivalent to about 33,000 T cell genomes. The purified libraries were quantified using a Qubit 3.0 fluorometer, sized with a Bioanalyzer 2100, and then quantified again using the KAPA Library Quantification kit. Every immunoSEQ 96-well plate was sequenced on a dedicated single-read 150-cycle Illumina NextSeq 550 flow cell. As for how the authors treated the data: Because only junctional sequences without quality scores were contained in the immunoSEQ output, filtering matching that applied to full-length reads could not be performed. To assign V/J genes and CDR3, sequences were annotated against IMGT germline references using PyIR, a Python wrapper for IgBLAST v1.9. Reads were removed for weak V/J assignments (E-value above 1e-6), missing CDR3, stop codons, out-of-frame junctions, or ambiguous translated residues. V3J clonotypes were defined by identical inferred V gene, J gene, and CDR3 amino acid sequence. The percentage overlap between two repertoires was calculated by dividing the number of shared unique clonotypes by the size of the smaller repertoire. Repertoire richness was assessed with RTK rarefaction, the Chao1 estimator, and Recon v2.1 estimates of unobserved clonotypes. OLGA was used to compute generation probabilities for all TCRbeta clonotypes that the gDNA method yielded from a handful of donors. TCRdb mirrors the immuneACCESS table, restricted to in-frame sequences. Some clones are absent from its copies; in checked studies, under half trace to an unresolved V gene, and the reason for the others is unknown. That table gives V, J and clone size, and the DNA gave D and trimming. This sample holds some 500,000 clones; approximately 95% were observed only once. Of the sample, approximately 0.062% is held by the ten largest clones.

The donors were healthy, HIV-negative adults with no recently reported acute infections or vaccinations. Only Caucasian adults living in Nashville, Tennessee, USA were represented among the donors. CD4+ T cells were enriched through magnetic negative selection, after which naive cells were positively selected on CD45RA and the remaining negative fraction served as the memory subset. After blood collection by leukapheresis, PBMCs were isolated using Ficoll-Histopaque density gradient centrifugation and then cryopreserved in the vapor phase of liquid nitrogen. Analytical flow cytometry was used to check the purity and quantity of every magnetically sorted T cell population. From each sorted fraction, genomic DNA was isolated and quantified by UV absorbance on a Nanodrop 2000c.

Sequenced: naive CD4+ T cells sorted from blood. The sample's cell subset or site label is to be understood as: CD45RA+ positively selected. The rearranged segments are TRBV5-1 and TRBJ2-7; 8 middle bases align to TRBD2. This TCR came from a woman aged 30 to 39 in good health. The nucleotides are TGCGCCAGCAGCTTGGGCGGGACTAGCTCCTACGAGCAGTACTTC. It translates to CASSLGGTSSYEQYF.